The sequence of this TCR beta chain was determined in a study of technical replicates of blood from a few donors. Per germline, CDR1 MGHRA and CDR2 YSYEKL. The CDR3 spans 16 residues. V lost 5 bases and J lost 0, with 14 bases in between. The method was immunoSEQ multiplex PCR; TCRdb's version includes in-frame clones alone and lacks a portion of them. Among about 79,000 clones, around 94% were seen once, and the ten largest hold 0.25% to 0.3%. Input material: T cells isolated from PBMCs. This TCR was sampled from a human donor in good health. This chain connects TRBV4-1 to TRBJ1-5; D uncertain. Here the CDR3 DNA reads TGCGCCAGCAGCTATGGGAGGGCAGCTAGCAATCAGCCCCAGCATTTT. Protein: CASSYGRAASNQPQHF.